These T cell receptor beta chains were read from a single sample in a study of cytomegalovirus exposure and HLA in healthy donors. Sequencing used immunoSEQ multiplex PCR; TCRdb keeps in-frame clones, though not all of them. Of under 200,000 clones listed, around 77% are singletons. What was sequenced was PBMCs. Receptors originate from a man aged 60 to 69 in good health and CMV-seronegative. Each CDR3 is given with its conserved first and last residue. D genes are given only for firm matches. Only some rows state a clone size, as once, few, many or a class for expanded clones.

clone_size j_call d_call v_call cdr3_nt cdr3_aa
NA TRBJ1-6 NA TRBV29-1 TGCAGCGTACAGACAGGAGTGGCTAATTCACCCCTCCACTTT CSVQTGVANSPLHF
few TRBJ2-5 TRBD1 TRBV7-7 TGTGCTAGCAGTCCCCCCGGGACAGGGGAGACCCAGTACTTC CASSPPGTGETQYF
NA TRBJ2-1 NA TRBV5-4 TGTGCCAGCAGCTTGGCGCTCCGCCCCAGGGACACTAAGGAGCAGTTCTTC CASSLALRPRDTKEQFF
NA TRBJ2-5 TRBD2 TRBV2 TGTGCCAGCAGCGCCGGGACTAGCCTAGAGACCCAGTACTTC CASSAGTSLETQYF
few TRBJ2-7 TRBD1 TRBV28 TGTGCCAGCCGGGACAGGGGGACTTACGAGCAGTACTTC CASRDRGTYEQYF
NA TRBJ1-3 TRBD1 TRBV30 TGTGCCTGCTCGACAGGGCGGGGAGGAAACACCATATATTTT CACSTGRGGNTIYF
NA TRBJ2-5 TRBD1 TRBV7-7 TGTGCCAGCAGCAGGACAGGGGGCGAAGAGACCCAGTACTTC CASSRTGGEETQYF
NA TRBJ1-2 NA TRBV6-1 TGTGCCAGCAGTGAAGTTGGAGCCTACTATGGCTACACCTTC CASSEVGAYYGYTF
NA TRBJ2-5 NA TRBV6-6 TGTGCCAGCAGTTACTCGGCAGGCCAGGGCGTTGGGACCCAGTACTTC CASSYSAGQGVGTQYF
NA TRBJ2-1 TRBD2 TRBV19 TGTGCCAGTAGGCGACTAGCGGGTTCGTCCTACAATGAGCAGTTCTTC CASRRLAGSSYNEQFF
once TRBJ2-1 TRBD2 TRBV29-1 TGCAGCGTTGAAGGGGGCGGGGGGGGCAATGAGCAGTTCTTC CSVEGGGGGNEQFF
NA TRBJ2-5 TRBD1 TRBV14 TGTGCCAGCAGCTCAGGGGGAGCCATCCAAGAGACCCAGTACTTC CASSSGGAIQETQYF
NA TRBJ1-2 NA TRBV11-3 TGTGCCAGCAGCTTGGACAGAGCCTTC CASSLDRAF
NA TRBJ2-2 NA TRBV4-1 TGCGCCAGCAGCCAAGGGCAGGGAGGCACCGGGGAGCTGTTTTTT CASSQGQGGTGELFF
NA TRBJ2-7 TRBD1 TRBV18 TGTGCCAGCTCACCATCGGGACAGGCCTCCTACGAGCAGTACTTC CASSPSGQASYEQYF
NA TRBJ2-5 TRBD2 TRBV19 TGTGCCAGTACCCTTAGCGGGGGCGAAGGAACCCAGTACTTC CASTLSGGEGTQYF
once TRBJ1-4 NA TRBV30 TGTGCCTGTGCGGGGGGAACGGGTGAAAAACTGTTTTTT CACAGGTGEKLFF
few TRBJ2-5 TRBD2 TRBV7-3 TGTGCCAGCAGCCCGGGGACTAGCGGGAGGAAACAAGAGACCCAGTACTTC CASSPGTSGRKQETQYF
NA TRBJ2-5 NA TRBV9 TGTGCCAGCAGTTTTAAAGAGACCCAGTACTTC CASSFKETQYF
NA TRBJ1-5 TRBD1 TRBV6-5 TGTGCCAGCAGTTACTCCGGGACAGGGTTAAATCAGCCCCAGCATTTT CASSYSGTGLNQPQHF
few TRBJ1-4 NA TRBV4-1 TGCGCCAGCAGCCAAGATAGGAGGGTCAATAATGAAAAACTGTTTTTT CASSQDRRVNNEKLFF
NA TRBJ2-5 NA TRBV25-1 TGTGCCAGCAGTGAATACGTGGAGTGGGAGACCCAGTACTTC CASSEYVEWETQYF
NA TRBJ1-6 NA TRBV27 TGTGCCAGCAGTTTATCCAGGGTAGTAGGTAATTCACCCCTCCACTTT CASSLSRVVGNSPLHF
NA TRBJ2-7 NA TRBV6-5 TGTGCCAGCAGTTACGGCAGGGGAAGCTACGAGCAGTACTTC CASSYGRGSYEQYF
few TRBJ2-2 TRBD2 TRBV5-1 TGCGCCAGCAGCTCTGGACTAGCGGGAGGGCCGCGGACCGGGGAGCTGTTTTTT CASSSGLAGGPRTGELFF
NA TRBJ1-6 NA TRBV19 TGTGCCAGTAGTATATCGGATTCACCCCTCCACTTT CASSISDSPLHF
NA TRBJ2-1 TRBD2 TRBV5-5 TGTGCCAGCAGCTTTTCCCTAGCGGGAGTTAGCAATGAGCAGTTCTTC CASSFSLAGVSNEQFF
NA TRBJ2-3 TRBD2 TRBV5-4 TGTGCCAGCAGCCCCGGACTAGCGGGAGTATCAGATACGCAGTATTTT CASSPGLAGVSDTQYF
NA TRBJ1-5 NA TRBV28 TGTGCCAGCAGGGGGGTCGTCCCGGTTGGGGGGCAGCCCCAGCATTTT CASRGVVPVGGQPQHF
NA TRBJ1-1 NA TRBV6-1 TGTGCCAGCAGGCTGAACTTGAACACTGAAGCTTTCTTT CASRLNLNTEAFF
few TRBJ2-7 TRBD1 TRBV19 TGTGCCAGTCGCACTACCGGGACAGCCTACGAGCAGTACTTC CASRTTGTAYEQYF
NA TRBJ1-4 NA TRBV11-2 TGTGCCAGCAGCGGACACCTAACTAATGAAAAACTGTTTTTT CASSGHLTNEKLFF
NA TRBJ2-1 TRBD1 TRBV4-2 TGTGCCAGCAGCCAAGATCTTCGAGACAGGGGGCTGGGTGAGCAGTTCTTC CASSQDLRDRGLGEQFF
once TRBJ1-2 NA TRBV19 TGTGCCAGTAGTAGAAGCGGGACTAACTATGGCTACACCTTC CASSRSGTNYGYTF
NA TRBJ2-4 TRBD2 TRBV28 TGTGCCAGCAGTTTAACGGGGGGGCTTCCCAAAAACATTCAGTACTTC CASSLTGGLPKNIQYF
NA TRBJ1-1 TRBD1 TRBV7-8 TGTGCCAGCAGCTTTGACCGGGACAGGGGTGACACTGAAGCTTTCTTT CASSFDRDRGDTEAFF
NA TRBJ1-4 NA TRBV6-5 TGTGCCAGCAGTTACCTGACAGGACAAAATGAAAAACTGTTTTTT CASSYLTGQNEKLFF
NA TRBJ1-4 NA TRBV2 TGTGCCAGCAGGACGGGTGAAGCAACTAATGAAAAACTGTTTTTT CASRTGEATNEKLFF
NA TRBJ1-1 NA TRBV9 TGTGCCAGCAGCGTAGCTGCGGGATTTGAAGCTTTCTTT CASSVAAGFEAFF
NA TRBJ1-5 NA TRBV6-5 TGTGCCAAAAGGGACACACCATATAGCAATCAGCCCCAGCATTTT CAKRDTPYSNQPQHF
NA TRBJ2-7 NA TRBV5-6 TGTGCCAGCAGCTTGGAACAGACCTACGAGCAGTACTTC CASSLEQTYEQYF
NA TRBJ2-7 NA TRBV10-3 TGTGCCATCAGGCAGGCAGGGGAGGGATACGAGCAGTACTTC CAIRQAGEGYEQYF
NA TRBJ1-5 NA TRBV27 TGTGCCAGTTGTTCCCAGGGCGGGAGAGGTTGCAATCAGCCCCAGCATTTT CASCSQGGRGCNQPQHF
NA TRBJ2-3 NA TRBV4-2 TGTGCCAGCAGCCAAGACCTTGGCACAGATACGCAGTATTTT CASSQDLGTDTQYF
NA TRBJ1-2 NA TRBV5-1 TGCGCCAGCAGCTTGTCCGGCGGGGCCTATGGCTACCCCTTC CASSLSGGAYGYPF
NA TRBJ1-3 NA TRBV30 TGTGCCTGGAGTGCTCGCAGGGGCCCTGGAAACACCATATATTTT CAWSARRGPGNTIYF
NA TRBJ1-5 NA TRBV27 TGTGCCAGCAGTTTGGTAGCTAGTGTTAATCAGCCCCAGCATTTT CASSLVASVNQPQHF
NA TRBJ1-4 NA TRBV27 TGTGCCAGCAGTCCAGGGATCCTTGGGAAACTGTTTTTT CASSPGILGKLFF
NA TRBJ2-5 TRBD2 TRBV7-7 TGTGCCAGCAGCTTATTGCCCAGGACTAGCGGGAGCCAAGAGACCCAGTACTTC CASSLLPRTSGSQETQYF
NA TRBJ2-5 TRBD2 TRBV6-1 TGTGCCAGCAGTGCCGGGGGGGCGGGTGAGACCCAGTACTTC CASSAGGAGETQYF
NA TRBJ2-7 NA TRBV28 TGTGCCAGCAGTTTCCGAGGGGGTGGCTACGAGCAGTACTTC CASSFRGGGYEQYF
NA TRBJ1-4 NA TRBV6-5 TGTGCCAGCACCTATACCGGGGTTGGGAATGAAAAACTGTTTTTT CASTYTGVGNEKLFF
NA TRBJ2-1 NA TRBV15 TGTGCCACCAGCAGAGATATTGGGGCGGATACCTACAATGAGCAGTTCTTC CATSRDIGADTYNEQFF